The 10 T cell receptor beta chains given below trace back to one sample, sequenced in a study of T cells in Graves' hyperthyroidism and ophthalmopathy. Authors of the study amplified TCR beta CDR3 regions from RNA transcripts. Primed by the HTBI set, a first-round RT-PCR was run on the TCR CDR3. Each CDR3 protein is one row after TCRdb ran MiXCR on the multiplex PCR reads. The sample consists of 550,000 to 800,000 distinct CDR3 sequences, around 16% of them appearing once. Input material: blood. Receptor source: a man between 50 and 59 years old with Graves' hyperthyroidism.

The table lists this clonotype with many counts. CDR3 sequence: CASSYRDRVHEQFF. In DNA form, the CDR3 reads TGTGCCAGCAGTTACCGGGACAGGGTTCATGAGCAGTTCTTC. This chain joins TRBV2 and TRBJ2-1; 9 nucleotides agree with TRBD1. Germline CDR1 SNHLY, CDR2 FYNNEI. Unmatched junction bases numbered 7, after V lost 5 bases and J lost 8 bases. The CDR3 covers 14 residues.

The chain carries TRBV9 and TRBJ2-7; the D call may be TRBD1 or TRBD2 (5 bases each). Trimming shortened V by 4 bases and J by 5 bases, and 19 bases separated the two germline ends. The CDR3 has 15 residues. Germline loops: CDR1 SGDLS, CDR2 YYNGEE. This chain's CDR3 is CASSPLELGVHEQYF. In nucleotides, the CDR3 is TGTGCCAGCAGCCCGCTGGAACTAGGGGTGCACGAGCAGTACTTC.

This clonotype has a count of ten or more. The rearrangement uses TRBV11-2 and TRBJ2-1; 11 bases map to TRBD1. The CDR3 length is 15 residues. J was trimmed by 8 bases and V by 5 bases; bases with no gene match: 8. Germline CDR1 reads SGHAT; CDR2 reads FQNNGV. In DNA, the CDR3 is TGTGCCAGCAGCCCCAGGGGACAGGGGGACGATGAGCAGTTCTTC. It translates to CASSPRGQGDDEQFF.

This clonotype was picked up many times. V is TRBV12-3 or TRBV12-4 and J is TRBJ1-5; 9 bases fit TRBD1. J was trimmed by 2 bases and V by 8 bases; bases with no gene match: 7. CDR3 length: 15 amino acids. The CDR3 DNA is TGTGCCAGCTCTTACACAGGGGGCGGCAATCAGCCCCAGCATTTT. Translating it yields CASSYTGGGNQPQHF.

CDR3 nucleotide sequence: TGTGCCAGCAGTTACCTTAGGCGGTACACTGAAGCTTTCTTT. It encodes CASSYLRRYTEAFF. The chain employs TRBV6-2 or TRBV6-3 and TRBJ1-1; no clear D. Germline CDR1 and CDR2: MNHEY and SVGEGT. This CDR3 has 14 residues. V dropped 2 bases and J dropped 3 bases, with 10 bases sitting between them.

This clonotype was observed at least ten times. The chain employs TRBV28 and TRBJ1-2; weak D call: TRBD1 (6 bases). V was shortened by 5 bases and J by 3 bases, with 16 bases between the two germline ends. CDR1 is MDHEN and CDR2 is SYDVKM in the germline V gene. The CDR3 spans 15 residues. The CDR3 reads CASSLRQALDYGYTF. In DNA, the CDR3 is TGTGCCAGCAGTCTCCGACAGGCTCTAGACTATGGCTACACCTTC.

This chain uses TRBV2 with TRBJ2-5; tentatively, D is TRBD1 or TRBD2 (5 bases each). CDR3 length: 14 amino acids. V gave up 3 bases and J gave up 5 bases, with 13 bases separating them. Germline assignment: CDR1 SNHLY and CDR2 FYNNEI. CDR3 amino acids: CASSDGTRGETQYF. CDR3 bases: TGTGCCAGCAGTGACGGGACGCGAGGCGAGACCCAGTACTTC. The full variable domain, rest sourced from reference TRBV2 and TRBJ2-5, is EPEVTQTPSHQVTQMGQEVILRCVPISNHLYFYWYRQILGQKVEFLVSFYNNEISEKSEIFDDQFSVERPDGSNFTLKIRSTKLEDSAMYFCASSDGTRGETQYFGPGTRLLVL.

This clonotype was counted between two and nine times. The V gene is TRBV12-3 or TRBV12-4, the J gene TRBJ2-1; D unclear. This CDR3 contains 14 residues. Trimming took off 3 bases at V and 7 bases at J, with 13 bases between the two ends. The CDR3: CASSLDPEWNEQFF. CDR3 bases: TGTGCCAGCAGTTTGGACCCCGAATGGAATGAGCAGTTCTTC.

The CDR3, as DNA: TGTGCCAGCAGCTCGACACCCACTAGCGCGAGGGATGAGCAGTTCTTC. Protein: CASSSTPTSARDEQFF. This sequence joins TRBV7-3 and TRBJ2-1; 7 nucleotides match TRBD2. V trimming: 4 bases; J trimming: 8 bases; junction bases outside the gene matches: 14. Germline V gene data show CDR1 as SGHTA and CDR2 as FQGTGA. The CDR3 extends over 16 amino acids.

In its sample, this clonotype was seen many times. The rearrangement joins TRBV6-1 to TRBJ2-6, with TRBD1 identical over 7 bases. The germline CDR1 and CDR2 sequences are MNHNS and SASEGT. Trimming cost V 9 bases and J 1 base; bases outside gene matches: 6. The CDR3 has 15 residues. CDR3 protein: CASERQGSGANVLTF. The CDR3 nucleotides read TGTGCCAGTGAAAGACAGGGATCTGGGGCCAACGTCCTGACTTTC.